A selection of T cell receptor beta chains follows, all from one sample in a study of cytomegalovirus exposure and HLA in healthy donors. Assay used: immunoSEQ multiplex PCR; TCRdb lists only in-frame clones, some missing. The table shows about 330,000 clones, with roughly 87% occurring only once. The sample comprised PBMCs. The receptors derive from a woman aged 25 to 39 in good health and CMV-seropositive. The CDR3 runs from the conserved cysteine through the conserved F or W. Fields, in order: V gene, D gene, clone size, J gene, CDR3 protein, CDR3 DNA. D genes are given only for firm matches. Only part of the rows carry a size: once, few, many, or a class if the clone is expanded.

V: TRBV11-2
D: .
size: once
J: TRBJ2-3
CDR3: CASRPPGWAGTDTQYF
DNA: TGTGCCAGCAGGCCCCCCGGGTGGGCCGGGACAGATACGCAGTATTTT

V: TRBV14
D: .
size: .
J: TRBJ2-1
CDR3: CASSRISSYNEQFF
DNA: TGTGCCAGCAGCCGTATCAGCTCCTACAATGAGCAGTTCTTC

V: TRBV27
D: .
size: .
J: TRBJ2-2
CDR3: CASSLRAGELFF
DNA: TGTGCCAGCAGTCTCCGCGCCGGGGAGCTGTTTTTT

V: TRBV6-1
D: .
size: .
J: TRBJ2-1
CDR3: CASSVLLGLEGGYEQFF
DNA: TGTGCCAGCAGTGTCCTACTTGGACTAGAGGGGGGCTATGAGCAGTTCTTC

V: TRBV10-3
D: .
size: .
J: TRBJ2-7
CDR3: CAISDLPARDSSYEQYF
DNA: TGTGCCATCAGTGACCTGCCAGCAAGGGACTCCTCCTACGAGCAGTACTTC

V: TRBV5-1
D: .
size: .
J: TRBJ1-5
CDR3: CASSQDGYSNQPQHF
DNA: TGCGCCAGCAGCCAAGACGGATATAGCAATCAGCCCCAGCATTTT

V: TRBV29-1
D: .
size: .
J: TRBJ2-3
CDR3: CSVEGGGSASPYF
DNA: TGCAGCGTTGAAGGTGGCGGGTCCGCTTCGCCGTATTTT

V: TRBV10-2
D: TRBD2
size: .
J: TRBJ2-1
CDR3: CASGTSGSQQFF
DNA: TGCGCCAGCGGGACTAGCGGGAGCCAGCAGTTCTTC

V: TRBV19
D: .
size: few
J: TRBJ2-4
CDR3: CASSSGDAKNIQYF
DNA: TGTGCCAGTAGTTCGGGGGATGCCAAAAACATTCAGTACTTC

V: TRBV15
D: TRBD1
size: .
J: TRBJ2-5
CDR3: CATSRDPTGQETQYF
DNA: TGTGCCACCAGCAGAGATCCGACAGGGCAAGAGACCCAGTACTTC

V: TRBV2
D: TRBD1
size: .
J: TRBJ2-7
CDR3: CASSEGQGGAYEQYF
DNA: TGTGCCAGCAGTGAAGGACAGGGGGGAGCCTACGAGCAGTACTTC

V: TRBV15
D: .
size: .
J: TRBJ2-7
CDR3: CATSRGGSTYEQYF
DNA: TGTGCCACCAGCCGGGGAGGATCTACCTACGAGCAGTACTTC

V: TRBV10-3
D: TRBD1
size: .
J: TRBJ2-1
CDR3: CAISDGTGGYNEQFF
DNA: TGTGCCATCAGTGACGGGACAGGGGGGTACAATGAGCAGTTCTTC

V: TRBV28
D: .
size: .
J: TRBJ2-7
CDR3: CASGSGGESSYEQYF
DNA: TGTGCCAGCGGGTCGGGCGGTGAAAGCTCCTACGAGCAGTACTTC